This T cell receptor (beta chain) emerged from a study of human T cells and chemical hapten exposure. Study at large: On the upper back, patch tests were applied with 0.01% DPC and read at 6 days.

TCRdb fed the RACE reads into MiXCR, producing one record per CDR3 protein. The sample contains some 64,000 distinct CDR3 sequences, approximately 10% of which appear only once. Noted time point: patch test 3, about 24 weeks after DPC sensitization. Documented treatment: therapeutic diphenylcyclopropenone sensitization with weekly scalp DPC. Germline V gene data show CDR1 as SGHRS and CDR2 as YFSETQ. V gave up 4 bases and J gave up 5 bases, with 12 bases separating them. CDR3 size: 13 residues. The TCR originated in a young woman with alopecia areata. Some clones in this sample may be carry-over from other donors' samples. Sequences were derived from whole blood, sampled in connection with sensitization to the hapten diphenylcyclopropenone (DPC). The gene calls are TRBV5-1 and TRBJ1-1; D is ambiguous. The CDR3 here is CASSIGVGTEAFF. Here the CDR3 DNA reads TGCGCCAGCAGCATTGGCGTGGGTACTGAAGCTTTCTTT.